This T cell receptor (beta chain) was sequenced in a study of T cells in Graves' hyperthyroidism and ophthalmopathy. Exclusion followed for patients with uncontrolled infection, other autoimmune disease, pregnancy or lactation. The CDR3 is made up of 16 amino acids. Germline lookup yields CDR1 MGHRA and CDR2 YSYEKL. Trimming took 0 bases from V and 2 from J; bases not matched to a gene: 4. This clonotype was counted between two and nine times. Amplification of TCR beta CDR3 regions was performed using RNA transcripts as template. Researchers ran a first-round RT-PCR on the TCR CDR3 using the HTBI primer set. TCRdb reanalysed the multiplex PCR reads using MiXCR and keeps one entry per CDR3 protein. This repertoire shows just under 750,000 distinct CDR3 sequences, roughly a third found once; its top ten account for roughly 31%.

The J gene is TRBJ1-2, the V gene TRBV4-1; 9 bases align to TRBD1. This sequence was found in a woman aged 40 to 50 with Graves' hyperthyroidism. Sequencing was done on a sample of blood. CDR3 sequence (DNA): TGCGCCAGCAGCCAAGACCCACAGGGGGCAAACTATGGCTACACCTTC. Amino acids: CASSQDPQGANYGYTF.